This T cell receptor (beta chain) was identified in a study of vaccination and CD4 T cells after COVID-19. For the study at large: Median time from second vaccine dose to sampling was approximately 74 days (14 to 241). From HCoV-229E, HCoV-OC43, HCoV-NL63 and SARS-CoV-2, overlapping spike peptides were used to stimulate the cells. Study results and limitations: The appearance of a median about 86% of reactive clones in convalescent patients occurred only post-vaccination.

In the case of this clonotype: Its antigen is still unknown.

The treatment here: approximately 9-day PBMC culture with coronavirus spike peptide pools or control peptides (ViraFEST assay). Researchers collected the unexposed donor's CD4+ T cells before the COVID-19 pandemic (2011-2018). Fresh IL-2 medium was used to replace half of the medium on days 3 and 7. Sequencing of DNA taken from cultured CD4+ T cells relied on the Oncomine TCR Beta short-read assay. Someone extracted genomic DNA from cultured CD4+ T cells. One entry per CDR3 protein, called by TCRdb with MiXCR from the PCR reads. The profile shows more than 6,500 distinct CDR3 sequences, 33% of them singletons. Germline CDR1 is SGHTA and CDR2 is FQGNSA. The CDR3 extends over 14 amino acids. Trimming took 5 bases from V and 5 from J, leaving 15 bases between them.

J is TRBJ1-1 and V is TRBV7-2; tentatively, D is TRBD1 (5 bases). The specimen sequenced was CD4+ T cells from blood, cultured in vitro. This TCR derives from a human donor in good health. The CDR3 region has the DNA TGTGCCAGCAGCCCAGCAAGGGGACGAACTGAAGCTTTCTTT. It is translated as CASSPARGRTEAFF. Based on the CDR3 plus reference TRBV7-2 and TRBJ1-1, the full variable domain is GAGVSQSPSNKVTEKGKDVELRCDPISGHTALYWYRQSLGQGLEFLIYFQGNSAPDKSGLPSDRFSAERTGGSVSTLTIQRTQQEDSAVYLCASSPARGRTEAFFGQGTRLTVV.